The rows below give T cell receptor beta chains drawn from one sample of a study of blood T cell repertoires in COVID-19. Assay used: immunoSEQ multiplex PCR; TCRdb lists only in-frame clones, some missing. The table shows 310,000 or so clones, with around 86% occurring only once. Sequenced input: peripheral blood. These receptor sequences come from a man between 65 and 85 years old with acute or convalescent COVID-19. Each CDR3 is given with its conserved first and last residue. A D gene is named only where the DNA matches it firmly. Expanded clones are given a class, and other clones once, few, many or no size at all.

TRBJ2-7	NA	NA	TRBV12-3/TRBV12-4	TGTGCCAGCAGTTTAGGGGAGCAGCAGTACTTC	CASSLGEQQYF
TRBJ1-5	NA	NA	TRBV6-5	TGTGCCAGCAGTTATAGGATGGTACAGGCGGGACAGCCCCAGCATTTT	CASSYRMVQAGQPQHF
TRBJ2-6	NA	NA	TRBV28	TGTGCCAGCACCCGAGGAGGGGCTGGGGCCAACGTCCTGACTTTC	CASTRGGAGANVLTF
TRBJ2-7	NA	NA	TRBV18	TGTGCCAGCTCACCGGGCGTTTTGGGACAAGGCTCCTCCTCCTACGAGCAGTACTTC	CASSPGVLGQGSSSYEQYF
TRBJ1-3	TRBD1	NA	TRBV28	TGTGCCAGCAGTAGGACAGGGACTGGAAACACCATATATTTT	CASSRTGTGNTIYF
TRBJ1-2	TRBD1	once	TRBV27	TGTGCCAGCAGTCTACGAGGGACAGGGACTAACTATGGCTACACCTTC	CASSLRGTGTNYGYTF
TRBJ1-4	NA	NA	TRBV7-9	TGTGCCAGCAGAGAAGCGGCCGGATCGACTAATGAAAAACTGTTTTTT	CASREAAGSTNEKLFF
TRBJ1-5	TRBD1	once	TRBV29-1	TGCAGCGTTGGGTCAGGGGGCAGCAATCAGCCCCAGCATTTT	CSVGSGGSNQPQHF
TRBJ1-2	NA	NA	TRBV27	TGTGCCAGCAGGGGGCACTATGGCTACACCTTC	CASRGHYGYTF
TRBJ2-3	TRBD2	once	TRBV6-5	TGTGCCAGCAGGCGGACTAGCGGAGATACGCAGTATTTT	CASRRTSGDTQYF
TRBJ2-1	NA	NA	TRBV4-3	TGCGCCAGCAGCCGAGCACAGCACAATGAGCAGTTCTTC	CASSRAQHNEQFF
TRBJ2-3	TRBD2	NA	TRBV27	TGTGCCAGCAGTACCCTGGGACTAGCGGGAGATACGCAGTATTTT	CASSTLGLAGDTQYF
TRBJ2-5	NA	NA	TRBV7-2	TGTGCCAGCAGCTTAGATTCGGGCCAAGAGACCCAGTACTTC	CASSLDSGQETQYF
TRBJ2-1	NA	NA	TRBV5-6	TGTGCCAGCAGCTTGGGGACTGGGGATGAGCAGTTCTTC	CASSLGTGDEQFF
TRBJ1-1	TRBD1	NA	TRBV28	TGTGCCAGCAGTTTCCGACCCACAGGGGTGAACACTGAAGCTTTCTTT	CASSFRPTGVNTEAFF
TRBJ2-3	TRBD1	NA	TRBV28	TGTGCCACCAAACAGGGGGCTAGAACAGATACGCAGTATTTT	CATKQGARTDTQYF
TRBJ2-7	TRBD2	NA	TRBV3-1/TRBV3-2	TGTGCCAGCACCTCGGGACTAGCGGGAGCTAAAAACTCCTACGAGCAGTACTTC	CASTSGLAGAKNSYEQYF
TRBJ2-5	TRBD2	NA	TRBV5-1	TGCGCCAGCAGCCTAAATAGCGGGGGGCAAGAGACCCAGTACTTC	CASSLNSGGQETQYF
TRBJ2-3	TRBD2	NA	TRBV6-1	TGTGCCAGCAGTGAGGTCCAGCGGGGGACAGATACGCAGTATTTT	CASSEVQRGTDTQYF
TRBJ1-2	TRBD1	NA	TRBV2	TGTGCCAGCAGTGCTGAGACAGGGGGCAGGTATGGCTACACCTTC	CASSAETGGRYGYTF
TRBJ2-3	TRBD1	NA	TRBV30	TGTGCCTGGAGCCGGGACAGGTTAAGCACAGATACGCAGTATTTT	CAWSRDRLSTDTQYF
TRBJ2-5	NA	NA	TRBV18	TGTGCCAGCTCACCGTACAGGGACCAAGAGACCCAGTACTTC	CASSPYRDQETQYF
TRBJ2-3	TRBD2	few	TRBV6-5	TGTGCCAGCAAGTCGGGAGGCCGCACAGATACGCAGTATTTT	CASKSGGRTDTQYF
TRBJ2-1	TRBD2	NA	TRBV4-3	TGCGCCAGCAGCCAAGATCTCCCTAGCGGGGGGGCGGCCTACAATGAGCAGTTCTTC	CASSQDLPSGGAAYNEQFF
TRBJ2-7	NA	NA	TRBV15	TGTGCCACCAGCAGAGCGGGACATTCCTACGAGCAGTACTTC	CATSRAGHSYEQYF
TRBJ2-1	NA	NA	TRBV5-6	TGTGCCAGCAGCTTGTTCCGCGGCTACAATGAGCAGTTCTTC	CASSLFRGYNEQFF